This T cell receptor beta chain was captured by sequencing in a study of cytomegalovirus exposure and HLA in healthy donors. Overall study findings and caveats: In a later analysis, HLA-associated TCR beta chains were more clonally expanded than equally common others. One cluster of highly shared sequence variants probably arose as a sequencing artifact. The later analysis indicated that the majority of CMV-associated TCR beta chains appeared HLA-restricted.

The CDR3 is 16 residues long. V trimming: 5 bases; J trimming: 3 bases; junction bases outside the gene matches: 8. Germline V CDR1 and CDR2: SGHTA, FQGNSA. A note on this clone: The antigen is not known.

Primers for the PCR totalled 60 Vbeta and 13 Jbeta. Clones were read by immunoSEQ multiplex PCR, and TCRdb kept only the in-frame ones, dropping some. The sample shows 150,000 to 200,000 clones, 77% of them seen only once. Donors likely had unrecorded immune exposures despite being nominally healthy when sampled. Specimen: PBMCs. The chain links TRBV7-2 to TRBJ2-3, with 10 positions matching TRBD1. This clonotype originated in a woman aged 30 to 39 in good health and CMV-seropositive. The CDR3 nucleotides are TGTGCCAGCAGCGCGACCCGGGACAGGGGTACAGATACGCAGTATTTT. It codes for CASSATRDRGTDTQYF.